A single sample is the source of the 18 T cell receptor beta chains below, sequenced in a study of T cells after yellow fever vaccination (dated 2019 in TCRdb). Library preparation employed 5' RACE. The run used an Illumina NovaSeq 6000. The public reads were quality trimmed at Q25 with fastp and then assembled into clones with MiXCR by TCRdb, keeping productive beta chains. CDR3 protein duplicates are merged, each entry listing the most common genes and DNA. The sample profile shows about 340,000 distinct CDR3 sequences; about 12% of them were found once. The biggest ten clones account for 3% to 4% of the sample. Per the publication, the treatment or condition label means: live attenuated yellow fever vaccine strain. The sequencing here drew on CD4+ T cells sorted from PBMCs, taken 15 days after the yellow fever booster vaccination. The origin of the receptors is a man aged 18 to 29 who received the YFV17D yellow fever vaccine.

The chain has TRBV18 and TRBJ1-4; D is possibly TRBD1 (6 bases). The V and J ends lost 6 bases and 2 bases respectively, with 16 bases between them. The CDR3 runs 16 residues. Per the germline V gene, CDR1 is KGHSH and CDR2 is LQKENI. In nucleotides, the CDR3 is TGTGCCAGCTCGACCAACTCGGGGGCGACTAATGAAAAACTGTTTTTT. This gives the protein CASSTNSGATNEKLFF.

This clonotype has more than one count but fewer than ten. The chain recombines TRBV4-3 with TRBJ1-1; D remains unclear. CDR3 size: 17 residues. The germline V gene has CDR1 LGHNA and CDR2 YSLEER. V lost 6 bases to trimming and J lost 0 bases, with 20 bases between them. Here the CDR3 reads CASRTTNSAFMNTEAFF. Written as DNA, the CDR3 is TGCGCCAGCAGAACGACCAACTCAGCGTTTATGAACACTGAAGCTTTCTTT.

This chain connects TRBV9 to TRBJ1-6; no definite D call. In germline, CDR1 is SGDLS, CDR2 YYNGEE. V was trimmed by 4 bases and J by 2 bases, leaving 10 bases between them. The CDR3 runs to 15 residues. CDR3 sequence (DNA): TGTGCCAGCAGCCCTGGCATCACCTATAATTCACCCCTCCACTTT. As protein: CASSPGITYNSPLHF.

This clonotype was seen a few times. The rearrangement joins TRBV15 to TRBJ2-5; D is ambiguous. The CDR3 runs 12 residues. V lost 0 bases, J lost 5 bases, and 4 bases lay in between. CDR1 is LNHNV and CDR2 is YYDKDF in the germline V gene (reference sequence). The CDR3 region is CATSRDMETQYF. In nucleotides, the CDR3 is TGTGCCACCAGCAGAGATATGGAGACCCAGTACTTC.

This clonotype was counted between two and nine times. The chain employs TRBV5-6 and TRBJ2-5, with D uncertain. Germline loops: CDR1 SGHDT, CDR2 YYEEEE. Trimming cost V 0 bases and J 5 bases, with 8 bases left between them. This CDR3 contains 13 residues. The CDR3 nucleotides read TGTGCCAGCAGCTTGGGGTGGTGGGAGACCCAGTACTTC. Translating it yields CASSLGWWETQYF.

The chain has TRBV7-2 and TRBJ2-5, with 12 bases lining up with TRBD1. The CDR3 runs to 16 residues. The germline CDR1 and CDR2 sequences are SGHTA and FQGNSA. V dropped 3 bases and J dropped 5; count of bases not matched to a gene: 7. CDR3 in amino acids: CASSLVGTGGSETQYF. Here the CDR3 DNA reads TGTGCCAGCAGCTTGGTCGGGACAGGGGGCAGTGAGACCCAGTACTTC.

The CDR3 region has the DNA TGTGCCAGCAGCCCGTTTGGGGGCTCTGGGGCCAACGTCCTGACTTTC. Amino acid sequence: CASSPFGGSGANVLTF. V and J are TRBV5-4 and TRBJ2-6; D is possibly TRBD1 or TRBD2 (5 bases each). The V end lost 4 bases, the J end lost 0 bases, and 11 bases lay between the germline ends. The CDR3 runs 16 residues. Per the germline V gene, CDR1 is SGHNT and CDR2 is YYREEE (reference sequence).

In this sample, this clonotype turned up a few times. V usage is TRBV2 and J usage is TRBJ1-1, with 7 bases that match TRBD1. Germline assignment: CDR1 SNHLY and CDR2 FYNNEI. The CDR3 has 15 residues. Trimming removed 4 bases from V and 4 bases from J; junction bases left unmatched: 9. The CDR3 is CASSATGQLGTEAFF. In DNA, the CDR3 is TGTGCCAGCAGTGCGACAGGGCAACTAGGCACTGAAGCTTTCTTT.

The rearrangement links TRBV6-5 to TRBJ2-1, with 11 bases matching TRBD2. Germline trimming cut 6 bases from V and 9 bases from J; bases unmatched to any gene: 13. The germline gives CDR1 MNHEY, CDR2 SVGAGI. The CDR3 is 16 residues long. In DNA, the CDR3 is TGTGCCAGCAGCCGAGGATTAGCGGGGGGGCCCCCTGAGCAGTTCTTC. Its translation is CASSRGLAGGPPEQFF.

The J gene is TRBJ2-7, the V gene TRBV12-3 or TRBV12-4, with D perhaps matching TRBD1 (5 bases). The CDR3 covers 14 residues. V lost 5 bases and J 0 bases, leaving 11 bases between the germline ends. This CDR3 reads CASSARQYSYEQYF. CDR3 DNA sequence: TGTGCCAGCAGTGCCCGACAGTACTCCTACGAGCAGTACTTC.

In this sample, this clonotype turned up a few times. The CDR3 sequence: CASSARDRGNTGELFF. The CDR3 nucleotides are TGCGCCAGCAGCGCCCGGGACAGGGGAAACACCGGGGAGCTGTTTTTT. The chain carries TRBV5-1 and TRBJ2-2; TRBD1 matches 10 bases. The germline CDR1 and CDR2 sequences are SGHRS and YFSETQ. J was trimmed by 2 bases and V by 4 bases; bases with no gene match: 5. The CDR3 is made up of 16 amino acids.

This clonotype has a count of ten or more. V and J are TRBV24-1 and TRBJ2-3, with 7 nucleotides matching TRBD2. V trimming: 3 bases; J trimming: 2 bases; junction bases outside the gene matches: 13. This CDR3 spans 18 amino acids. Germline values: CDR1 KGHDR, CDR2 SFDVKD. The chain's CDR3 is CATSDPRAREGLTDTQYF. The CDR3, as DNA: TGTGCCACCAGTGATCCTCGGGCCAGGGAGGGACTCACAGATACGCAGTATTTT.

The chain employs TRBV6-2 or TRBV6-3 and TRBJ1-2, with D perhaps matching TRBD1 (6 bases). The CDR3 covers 15 residues. The V gene's germline CDR1 is MNHEY and CDR2 SVGEGT. Trimming took 6 bases from V and 4 from J, leaving 18 bases between them. The CDR3 protein is CASRSFTGTPYGYTF. As DNA, the CDR3 is TGTGCCAGCAGATCGTTTACCGGGACACCCTATGGCTACACCTTC.

The gene calls are TRBV6-1 and TRBJ2-3, with TRBD1 as a possible D gene (5 bases). CDR1 and CDR2 (germline): MNHNS, SASEGT. This CDR3 region has 14 residues. The germline V and J ends were trimmed by 7 bases and 0 bases, with 11 bases remaining between them. The chain's CDR3 is CASTRAWSTDTQYF. The CDR3 DNA reads TGTGCCAGCACCAGGGCCTGGAGCACAGATACGCAGTATTTT.

The chain couples TRBV7-8 to TRBJ1-1; D gene unclear. There are 16 residues in the CDR3. The germline V gene has CDR1 SGHVS and CDR2 FQNEAQ. V lost 3 bases and J lost 4, with 18 bases in between. CDR3 nucleotide sequence: TGTGCCAGCAGCTTTAGTAGGTGGCAGAGGATCACTGAAGCTTTCTTT. Residues: CASSFSRWQRITEAFF. Using reference TRBV7-8 and TRBJ1-1 for the parts outside the CDR3, the full variable domain is GAGVSQSPRYKVAKRGQDVALRCDPISGHVSLFWYQQALGQGPEFLTYFQNEAQLDKSGLPSDRFFAERPEGSVSTLKIQRTQQEDSAVYLCASSFSRWQRITEAFFGQGTRLTVV.

Remarks on this clonotype: An end of the junction does not agree with germline; a read error may underlie this. V and J are TRBV7-9 and TRBJ1-2; TRBD1 is a possible D gene (5 bases). Per the germline V gene, CDR1 is SEHNR and CDR2 is FQNEAQ (reference sequence). The CDR3 totals 12 residues. The CDR3, as DNA: TGTGCCAGCAGCTTTCAAGGGGTTGGCTACATCTTC. Translated, it gives CASSFQGVGYIF.

The chain combines TRBV28 with TRBJ1-2, with a weak D call TRBD1 (6 bases). V lost 4 bases, J lost 8 bases, and 11 bases lay in between. Germline loops: CDR1 MDHEN, CDR2 SYDVKM. The CDR3 is made up of 12 amino acids. The CDR3 DNA reads TGTGCCAGCAGTTCACAGGGTCGAGGCTACACCTTC. Translated: CASSSQGRGYTF.

The chain combines TRBV10-3 with TRBJ1-6; a possible D gene is TRBD1 (5 bases). The V end lost 4 bases, the J end lost 3 bases, and 7 bases lay between the germline ends. Germline CDR1 and CDR2: ENHRY and SYGVKD. The CDR3 has 14 amino acids. The chain's CDR3 is CAISGQIYNSPLHF. DNA of the CDR3: TGTGCCATCAGTGGACAGATCTATAATTCACCCCTCCACTTT.